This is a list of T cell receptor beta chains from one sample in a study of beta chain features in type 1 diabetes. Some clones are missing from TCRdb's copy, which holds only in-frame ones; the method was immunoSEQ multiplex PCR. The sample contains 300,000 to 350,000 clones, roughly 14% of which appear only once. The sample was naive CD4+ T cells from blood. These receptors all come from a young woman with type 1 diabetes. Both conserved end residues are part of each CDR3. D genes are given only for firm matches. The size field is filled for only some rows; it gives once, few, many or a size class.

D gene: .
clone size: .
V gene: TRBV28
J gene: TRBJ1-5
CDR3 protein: CASRSVQKNQPQHF
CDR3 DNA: TGTGCCAGCAGATCGGTACAGAAAAATCAGCCCCAGCATTTT

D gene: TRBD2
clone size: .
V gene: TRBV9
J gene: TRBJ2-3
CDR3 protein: CASSVGASGRTDTQYF
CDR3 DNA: TGTGCCAGCAGCGTAGGAGCTAGCGGGAGAACAGATACGCAGTATTTT

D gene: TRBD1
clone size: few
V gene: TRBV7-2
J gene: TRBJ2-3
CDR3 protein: CASSLGTGVDTQYF
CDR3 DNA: TGTGCCAGCAGCTTAGGGACAGGGGTAGATACGCAGTATTTT

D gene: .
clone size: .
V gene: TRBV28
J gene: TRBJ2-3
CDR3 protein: CASQLDTQYF
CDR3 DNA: TGTGCCAGCCAATTAGATACGCAGTATTTT

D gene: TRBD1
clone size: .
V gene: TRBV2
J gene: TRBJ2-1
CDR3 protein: CASRKGQGAYNEQFF
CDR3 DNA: TGTGCCAGCAGGAAGGGACAGGGAGCCTACAATGAGCAGTTCTTC

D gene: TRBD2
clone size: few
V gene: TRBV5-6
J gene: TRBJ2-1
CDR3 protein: CASSLGGGPNEQFF
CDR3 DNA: TGTGCCAGCAGCTTGGGGGGGGGACCCAATGAGCAGTTCTTC

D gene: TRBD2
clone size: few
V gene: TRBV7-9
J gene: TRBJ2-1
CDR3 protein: CASSETSGRRDNEQFF
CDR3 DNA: TGTGCCAGCAGCGAGACTAGCGGGAGGAGGGACAATGAGCAGTTCTTC

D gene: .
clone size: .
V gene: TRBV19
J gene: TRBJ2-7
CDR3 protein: CASSIGAGRPYEQYF
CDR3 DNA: TGTGCCAGTAGTATAGGGGCAGGAAGACCCTACGAGCAGTACTTC

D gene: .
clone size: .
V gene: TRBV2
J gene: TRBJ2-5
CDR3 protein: CASSLQETQYF
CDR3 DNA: TGTGCCAGCAGTCTACAAGAGACCCAGTACTTC

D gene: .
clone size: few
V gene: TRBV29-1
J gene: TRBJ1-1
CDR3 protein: CSVERPLNTEAFF
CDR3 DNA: TGCAGCGTTGAGAGGCCACTAAACACTGAAGCTTTCTTT

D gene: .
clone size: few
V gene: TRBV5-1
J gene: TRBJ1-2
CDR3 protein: CASSMEHYGYTF
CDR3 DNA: TGCGCCAGCAGCATGGAGCACTATGGCTACACCTTC

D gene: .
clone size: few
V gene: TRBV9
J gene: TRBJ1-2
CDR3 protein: CASSVDSNYGYTF
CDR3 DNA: TGTGCCAGCAGCGTAGACAGTAACTATGGCTACACCTTC

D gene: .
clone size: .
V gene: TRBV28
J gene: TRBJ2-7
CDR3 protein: CASSTGVDYLGF
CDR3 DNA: TGTGCCAGCAGTACCGGTGTGGACTATTTGGGTTTC

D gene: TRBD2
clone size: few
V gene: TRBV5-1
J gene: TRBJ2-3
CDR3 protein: CASSFHGTRETDTQYF
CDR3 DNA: TGCGCCAGCAGCTTCCACGGGACTAGGGAAACAGATACGCAGTATTTT

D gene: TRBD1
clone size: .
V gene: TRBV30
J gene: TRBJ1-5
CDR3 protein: CAWSRGLGNQPQHF
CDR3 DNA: TGTGCCTGGAGTAGGGGGCTTGGCAATCAGCCCCAGCATTTT

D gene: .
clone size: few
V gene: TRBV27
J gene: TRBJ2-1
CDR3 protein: CASSFEGTEQFF
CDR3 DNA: TGTGCCAGCAGTTTCGAGGGCACTGAGCAGTTCTTC

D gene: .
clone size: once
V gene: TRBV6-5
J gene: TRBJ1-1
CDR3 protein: CASSYSYTDTEAFF
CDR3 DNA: TGTGCCAGCAGTTACTCGTACACAGACACTGAAGCTTTCTTT

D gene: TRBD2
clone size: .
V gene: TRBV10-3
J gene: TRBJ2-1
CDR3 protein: CAISSSGLLSLEQFF
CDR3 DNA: TGTGCCATCAGTTCCTCGGGACTACTAAGCCTGGAGCAGTTCTTC

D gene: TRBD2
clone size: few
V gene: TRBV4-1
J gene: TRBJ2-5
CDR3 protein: CASSQGLAGAETQYF
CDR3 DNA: TGCGCCAGCAGCCAAGGCCTAGCGGGAGCGGAGACCCAGTACTTC

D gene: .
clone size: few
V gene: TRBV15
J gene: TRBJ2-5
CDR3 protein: CATSRGGETQYF
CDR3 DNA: TGTGCCACCAGCAGAGGCGGCGAGACCCAGTACTTC

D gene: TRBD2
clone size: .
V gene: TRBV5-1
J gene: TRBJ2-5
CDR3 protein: CASSWGLAAPETQYF
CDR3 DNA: TGCGCCAGCAGCTGGGGACTAGCGGCTCCAGAGACCCAGTACTTC

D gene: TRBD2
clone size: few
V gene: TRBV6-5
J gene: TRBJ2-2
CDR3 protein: CASSYLSGYTGELFF
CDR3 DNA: TGTGCCAGCAGTTACCTTAGCGGGTACACCGGGGAGCTGTTTTTT

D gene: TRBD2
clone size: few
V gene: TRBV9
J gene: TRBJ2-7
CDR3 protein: CASSMTSSRNEQYF
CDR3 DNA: TGTGCCAGCAGCATGACTAGCAGTAGGAACGAGCAGTACTTC

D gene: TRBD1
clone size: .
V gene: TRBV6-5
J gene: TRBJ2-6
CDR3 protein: CASYSGGAGANVLTF
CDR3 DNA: TGTGCCAGCTACTCAGGGGGCGCTGGGGCCAACGTCCTGACTTTC

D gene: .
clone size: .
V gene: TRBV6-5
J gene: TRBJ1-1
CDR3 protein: CASSYSPRQAYEAFF
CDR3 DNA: TGTGCCAGCAGTTACTCACCAAGACAGGCCTATGAAGCTTTCTTT

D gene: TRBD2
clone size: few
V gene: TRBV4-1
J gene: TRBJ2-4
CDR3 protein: CASSQVRGVPFEWKNIQYF
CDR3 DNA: TGCGCCAGCAGCCAAGTTCGGGGGGTTCCCTTCGAGTGGAAAAACATTCAGTACTTC

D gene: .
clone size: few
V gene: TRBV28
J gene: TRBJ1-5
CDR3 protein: CANQQGADQPQHF
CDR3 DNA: TGTGCCAACCAACAGGGAGCGGATCAGCCCCAGCATTTT

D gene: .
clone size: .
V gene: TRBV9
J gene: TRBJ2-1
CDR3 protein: CASSVQGRNEQFF
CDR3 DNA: TGTGCCAGCAGCGTACAGGGCAGAAATGAGCAGTTCTTC

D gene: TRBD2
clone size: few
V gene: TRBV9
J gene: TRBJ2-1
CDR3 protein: CASSGGGSSYNEQFF
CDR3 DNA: TGTGCCAGCAGCGGGGGCGGGAGCTCCTACAATGAGCAGTTCTTC

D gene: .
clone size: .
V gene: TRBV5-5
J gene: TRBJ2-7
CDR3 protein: CASSFVRGSSYEQYF
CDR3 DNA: TGTGCCAGCAGCTTCGTCAGGGGCTCCTCCTACGAGCAGTACTTC

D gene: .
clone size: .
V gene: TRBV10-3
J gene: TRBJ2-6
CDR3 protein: CAISDSSGANVLTF
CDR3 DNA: TGTGCCATCAGTGACAGCTCTGGGGCCAACGTCCTGACTTTC

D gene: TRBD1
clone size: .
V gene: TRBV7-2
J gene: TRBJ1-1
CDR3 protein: CASFRQGNTEAFF
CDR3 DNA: TGTGCCAGTTTCCGACAGGGGAACACTGAAGCTTTCTTT

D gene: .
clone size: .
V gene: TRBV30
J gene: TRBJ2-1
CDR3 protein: CAWSGHTQRYNEQFF
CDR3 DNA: TGTGCCTGGAGTGGCCACACCCAGCGTTACAATGAGCAGTTCTTC

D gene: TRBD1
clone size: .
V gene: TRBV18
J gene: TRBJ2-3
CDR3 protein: CASSPDREYTTDTQYF
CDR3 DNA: TGTGCCAGCTCCCCGGACAGGGAATACACCACAGATACGCAGTATTTT

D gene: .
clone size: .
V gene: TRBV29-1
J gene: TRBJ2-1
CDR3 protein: CSVDLGYNYNEQFF
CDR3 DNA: TGCAGCGTTGATCTAGGCTACAACTACAATGAGCAGTTCTTC

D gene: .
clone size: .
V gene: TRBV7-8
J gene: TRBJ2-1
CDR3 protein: CASQTQSSYNEQFF
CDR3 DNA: TGTGCCAGCCAGACTCAAAGCTCCTACAATGAGCAGTTCTTC

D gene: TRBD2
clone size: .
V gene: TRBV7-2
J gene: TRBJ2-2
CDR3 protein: CASSLASGSNGELFF
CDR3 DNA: TGTGCCAGCAGCTTAGCTAGCGGGAGTAACGGGGAGCTGTTTTTT

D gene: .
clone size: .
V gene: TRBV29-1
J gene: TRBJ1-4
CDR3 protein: CSVGQGPANEKLFF
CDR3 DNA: TGCAGCGTTGGCCAGGGGCCAGCTAATGAAAAACTGTTTTTT

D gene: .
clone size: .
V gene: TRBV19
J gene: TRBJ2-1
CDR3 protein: CASSTSGTAVWDEQFF
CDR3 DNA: TGTGCCAGTAGTACCTCCGGGACTGCCGTTTGGGATGAGCAGTTCTTC

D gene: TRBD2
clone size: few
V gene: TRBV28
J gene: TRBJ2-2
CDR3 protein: CATGAGPNTGELFF
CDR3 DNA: TGTGCCACCGGAGCGGGGCCGAACACCGGGGAGCTGTTTTTT

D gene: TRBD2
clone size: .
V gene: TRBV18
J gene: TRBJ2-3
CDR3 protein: CASSPVAGVTDTQYF
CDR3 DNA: TGTGCCAGCTCACCAGTAGCGGGAGTCACAGATACGCAGTATTTT

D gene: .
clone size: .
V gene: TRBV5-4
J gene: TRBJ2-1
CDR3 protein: CASSLLRSYNEQFF
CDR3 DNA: TGTGCCAGCAGCTTGCTACGCTCCTACAATGAGCAGTTCTTC

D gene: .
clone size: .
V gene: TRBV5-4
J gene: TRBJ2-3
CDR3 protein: CASRPDRYTDTQYF
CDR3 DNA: TGTGCCAGCAGACCGGACAGATACACAGATACGCAGTATTTT

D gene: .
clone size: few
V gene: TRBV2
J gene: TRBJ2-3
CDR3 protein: CASSVVRRASTDTQYF
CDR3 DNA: TGTGCCAGCAGTGTGGTGAGGCGAGCTAGCACAGATACGCAGTATTTT

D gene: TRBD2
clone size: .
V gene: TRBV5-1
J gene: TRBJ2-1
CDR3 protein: CASSQLLAGGGNEQFF
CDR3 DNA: TGCGCCAGCAGCCAACTTCTAGCGGGAGGGGGCAATGAGCAGTTCTTC

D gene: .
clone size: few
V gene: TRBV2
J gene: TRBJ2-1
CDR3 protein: CASSVYNEQFF
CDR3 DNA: TGTGCCAGCAGCGTCTACAATGAGCAGTTCTTC

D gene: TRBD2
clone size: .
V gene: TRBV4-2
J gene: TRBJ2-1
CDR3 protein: CASSQEISTSGIRYSYNEQFF
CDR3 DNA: TGTGCCAGCAGCCAAGAAATTTCGACTAGCGGGATTCGGTATTCCTACAATGAGCAGTTCTTC

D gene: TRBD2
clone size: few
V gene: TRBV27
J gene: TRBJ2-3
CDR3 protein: CASGLTSGSFFKYTQYF
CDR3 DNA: TGTGCCAGCGGACTGACTAGCGGGAGTTTTTTCAAATATACGCAGTATTTT

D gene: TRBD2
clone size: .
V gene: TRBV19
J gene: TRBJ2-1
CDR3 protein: CASRGLAGFYNEQFF
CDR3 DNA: TGTGCCAGTAGGGGACTAGCGGGATTCTACAATGAGCAGTTCTTC

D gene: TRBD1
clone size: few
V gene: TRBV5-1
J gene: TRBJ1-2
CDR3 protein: CASSWTGQNYGYTF
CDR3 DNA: TGCGCCAGCAGCTGGACGGGACAGAACTATGGCTACACCTTC

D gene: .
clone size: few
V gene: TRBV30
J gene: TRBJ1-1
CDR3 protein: CAWSAEGNTEAFF
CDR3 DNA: TGTGCCTGGAGTGCTGAGGGGAACACTGAAGCTTTCTTT

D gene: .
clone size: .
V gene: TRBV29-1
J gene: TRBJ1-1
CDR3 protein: CSVEGRMNTEAFF
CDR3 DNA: TGCAGCGTGGAGGGGCGGATGAACACTGAAGCTTTCTTT

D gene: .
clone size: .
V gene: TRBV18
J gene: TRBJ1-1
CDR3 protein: CASSPRERGTEAFF
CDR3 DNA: TGTGCCAGCTCACCACGGGAAAGGGGCACTGAAGCTTTCTTT

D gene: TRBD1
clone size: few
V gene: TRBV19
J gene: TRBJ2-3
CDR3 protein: CASRPSGQGTDTQYF
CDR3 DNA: TGTGCCAGTAGACCCTCGGGACAGGGCACAGATACGCAGTATTTT

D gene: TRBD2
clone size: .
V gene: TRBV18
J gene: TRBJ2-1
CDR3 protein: CASSSTREGPQEQFF
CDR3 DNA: TGTGCCAGCTCATCCACGAGGGAGGGCCCTCAGGAGCAGTTCTTC

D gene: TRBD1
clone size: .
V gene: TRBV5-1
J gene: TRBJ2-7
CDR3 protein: CASSLYGTGAYEQYF
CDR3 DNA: TGCGCCAGCAGCTTGTACGGGACAGGGGCCTACGAGCAGTACTTC

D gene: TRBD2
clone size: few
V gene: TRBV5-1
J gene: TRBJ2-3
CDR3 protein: CASSFPTLAGVGDTQYF
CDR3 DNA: TGCGCCAGCAGCTTTCCGACTCTAGCGGGAGTGGGAGATACGCAGTATTTT

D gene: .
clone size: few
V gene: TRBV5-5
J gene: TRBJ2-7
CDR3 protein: CASSPWGVWEQYF
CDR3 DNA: TGTGCCAGCAGCCCCTGGGGGGTGTGGGAGCAGTACTTC